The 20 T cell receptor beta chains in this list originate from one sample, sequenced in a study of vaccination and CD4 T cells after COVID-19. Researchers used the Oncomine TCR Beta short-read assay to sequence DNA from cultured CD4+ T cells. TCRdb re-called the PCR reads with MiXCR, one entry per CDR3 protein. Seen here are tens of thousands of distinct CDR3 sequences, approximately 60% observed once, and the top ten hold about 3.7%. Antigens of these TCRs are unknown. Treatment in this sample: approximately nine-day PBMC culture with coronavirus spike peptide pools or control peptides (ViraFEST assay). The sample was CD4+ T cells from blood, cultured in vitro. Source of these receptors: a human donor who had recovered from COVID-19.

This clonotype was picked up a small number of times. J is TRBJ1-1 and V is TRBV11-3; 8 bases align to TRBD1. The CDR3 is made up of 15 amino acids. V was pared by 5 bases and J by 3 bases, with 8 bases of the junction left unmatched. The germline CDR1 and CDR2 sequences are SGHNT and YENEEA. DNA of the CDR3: TGTGCCAGCAGCAAGGACAGGGCGGTGGACACTGAAGCTTTCTTT. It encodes CASSKDRAVDTEAFF. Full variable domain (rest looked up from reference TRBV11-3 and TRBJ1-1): EAGVVQSPRYKIIEKKQPVAFWCNPISGHNTLYWYLQNLGQGPELLIRYENEEAVDDSQLPKDRFSAERLKGVDSTLKIQPAELGDSAVYLCASSKDRAVDTEAFFGQGTRLTVV.

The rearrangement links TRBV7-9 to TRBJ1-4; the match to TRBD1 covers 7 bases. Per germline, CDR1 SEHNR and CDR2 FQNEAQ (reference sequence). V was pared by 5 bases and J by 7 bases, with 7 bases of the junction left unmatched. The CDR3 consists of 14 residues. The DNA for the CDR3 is TGTGCCAGCAGCCCGGGATCAGGGGGTGAAAAACTGTTTTTT. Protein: CASSPGSGGEKLFF.

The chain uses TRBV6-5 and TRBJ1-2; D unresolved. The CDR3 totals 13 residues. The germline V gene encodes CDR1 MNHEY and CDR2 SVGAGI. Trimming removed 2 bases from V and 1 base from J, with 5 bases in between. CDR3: CASSYTVNYGYTF. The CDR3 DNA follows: TGTGCCAGCAGTTACACAGTTAACTATGGCTACACCTTC.

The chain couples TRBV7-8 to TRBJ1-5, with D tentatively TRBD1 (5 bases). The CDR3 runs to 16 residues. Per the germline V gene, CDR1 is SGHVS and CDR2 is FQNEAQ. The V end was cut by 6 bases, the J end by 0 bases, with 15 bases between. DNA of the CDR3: TGTGCCAGCAGACCCGACGGACAAAATAGCAATCAGCCCCAGCATTTT. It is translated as CASRPDGQNSNQPQHF.

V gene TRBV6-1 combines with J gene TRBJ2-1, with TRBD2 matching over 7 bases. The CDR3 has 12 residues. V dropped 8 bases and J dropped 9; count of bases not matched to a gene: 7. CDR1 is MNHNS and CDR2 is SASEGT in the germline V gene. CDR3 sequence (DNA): TGTGCCAGCCGGCGGGGGACCAGTGAGCAGTTCTTC. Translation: CASRRGTSEQFF.

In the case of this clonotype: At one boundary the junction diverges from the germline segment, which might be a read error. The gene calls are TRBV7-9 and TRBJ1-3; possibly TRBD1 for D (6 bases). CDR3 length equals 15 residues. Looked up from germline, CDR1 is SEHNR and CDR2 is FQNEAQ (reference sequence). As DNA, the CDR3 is TGTGCCAGCACCTTAGGGGGTTTCTCTGGAAACACCATATATTTT. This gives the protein CASTLGGFSGNTIYF.

The DNA of the CDR3 is TGTGCCACCAGCAGAGGAGGCGGCTATTTGAACACTGAAGCTTTCTTT. Translating gives CATSRGGGYLNTEAFF. This chain joins TRBV15 and TRBJ1-1; no definite D call. Germline CDR1 is LNHNV and CDR2 is YYDKDF (reference sequence). The CDR3 extends over 16 amino acids. Trimming stripped 1 base from V and 0 bases from J, with 12 bases between.

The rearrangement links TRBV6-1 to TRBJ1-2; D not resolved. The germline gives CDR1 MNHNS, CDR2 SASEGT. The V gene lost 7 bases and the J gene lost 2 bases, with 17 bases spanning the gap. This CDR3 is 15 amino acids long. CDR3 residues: CASTDEARKNYGYTF. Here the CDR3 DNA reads TGTGCCAGCACCGATGAAGCCCGGAAGAACTATGGCTACACCTTC.

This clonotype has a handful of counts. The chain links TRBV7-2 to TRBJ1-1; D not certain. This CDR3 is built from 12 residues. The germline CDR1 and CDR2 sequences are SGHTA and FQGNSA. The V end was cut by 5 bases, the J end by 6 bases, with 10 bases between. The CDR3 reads CASSMGGPEAFF. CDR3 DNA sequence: TGTGCCAGCAGCATGGGAGGGCCTGAAGCTTTCTTT.

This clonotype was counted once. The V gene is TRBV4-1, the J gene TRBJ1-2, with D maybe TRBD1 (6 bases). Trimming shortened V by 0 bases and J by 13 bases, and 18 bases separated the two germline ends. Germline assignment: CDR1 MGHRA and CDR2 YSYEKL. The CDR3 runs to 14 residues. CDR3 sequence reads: CASSQEPSRQVGTF. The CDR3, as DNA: TGCGCCAGCAGCCAAGAACCCTCAAGACAGGTGGGCACCTTC.

CDR3 nucleotides: TGCGCCAGCAGCACAAAGGGGGACACAGATACGCAGTATTTT. Translation gives CASSTKGDTDTQYF. This sequence joins TRBV5-1 and TRBJ2-3; D perhaps matches TRBD1 (6 bases). The CDR3 totals 14 residues. The germline V gene has CDR1 SGHRS and CDR2 YFSETQ. V lost 4 bases to trimming and J lost 2 bases, with 11 bases between them. The full variable domain, in which reference TRBV5-1 and TRBJ2-3 provide the parts outside the CDR3, is KAGVTQTPRYLIKTRGQQVTLSCSPISGHRSVSWYQQTPGQGLQFLFEYFSETQRNKGNFPGRFSGRQFSNSRSEMNVSTLELGDSALYLCASSTKGDTDTQYFGPGTRLTVL.

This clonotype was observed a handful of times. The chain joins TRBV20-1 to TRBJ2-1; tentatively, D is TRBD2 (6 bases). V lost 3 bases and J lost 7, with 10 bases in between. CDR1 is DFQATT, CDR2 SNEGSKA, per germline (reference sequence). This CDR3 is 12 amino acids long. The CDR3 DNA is TGCAGTGCTAGGGACTATACGAATGAGCAGTTCTTC. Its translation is CSARDYTNEQFF.

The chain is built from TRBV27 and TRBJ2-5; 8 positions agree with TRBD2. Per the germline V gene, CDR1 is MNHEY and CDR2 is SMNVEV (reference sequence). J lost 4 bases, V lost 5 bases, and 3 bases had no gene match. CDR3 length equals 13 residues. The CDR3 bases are TGTGCCAGCAGTCCACGGGGGGGAGAGACCCAGTACTTC. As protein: CASSPRGGETQYF.

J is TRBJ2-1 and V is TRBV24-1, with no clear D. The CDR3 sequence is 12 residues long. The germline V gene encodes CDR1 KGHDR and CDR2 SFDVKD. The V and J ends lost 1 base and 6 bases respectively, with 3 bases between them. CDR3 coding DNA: TGTGCCACCAGTGATTTCTTCAATGAGCAGTTCTTC. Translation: CATSDFFNEQFF.

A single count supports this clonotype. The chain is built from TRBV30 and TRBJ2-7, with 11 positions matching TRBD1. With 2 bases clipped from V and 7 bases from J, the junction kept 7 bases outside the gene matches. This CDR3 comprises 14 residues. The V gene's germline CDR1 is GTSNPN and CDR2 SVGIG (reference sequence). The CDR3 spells CAWSQDRGLNEQYF. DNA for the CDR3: TGTGCCTGGAGTCAGGACAGGGGGCTTAATGAGCAGTACTTC.

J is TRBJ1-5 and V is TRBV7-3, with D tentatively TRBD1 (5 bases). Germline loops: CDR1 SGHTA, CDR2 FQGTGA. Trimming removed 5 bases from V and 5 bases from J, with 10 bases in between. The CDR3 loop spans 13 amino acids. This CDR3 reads CASSLSRDQPQHF. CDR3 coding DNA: TGTGCCAGCAGCCTATCCAGGGATCAGCCCCAGCATTTT.

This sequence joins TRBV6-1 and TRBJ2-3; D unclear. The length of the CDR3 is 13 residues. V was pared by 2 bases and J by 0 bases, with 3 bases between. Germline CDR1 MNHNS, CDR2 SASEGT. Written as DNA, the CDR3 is TGTGCCAGCAGTGAACGAAGCACAGATACGCAGTATTTT. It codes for CASSERSTDTQYF.

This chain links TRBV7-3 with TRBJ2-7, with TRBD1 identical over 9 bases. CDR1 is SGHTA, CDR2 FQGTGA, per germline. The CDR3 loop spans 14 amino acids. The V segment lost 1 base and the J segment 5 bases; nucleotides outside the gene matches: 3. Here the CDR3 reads CASSLMGQGDEQYF. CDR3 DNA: TGTGCCAGCAGCTTAATGGGACAGGGCGACGAGCAGTACTTC.

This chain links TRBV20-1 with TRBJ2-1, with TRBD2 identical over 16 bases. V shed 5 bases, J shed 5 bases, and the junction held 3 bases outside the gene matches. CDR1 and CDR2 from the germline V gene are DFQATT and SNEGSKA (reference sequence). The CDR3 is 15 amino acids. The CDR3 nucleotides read TGCAGTGCTGGGGGACTAGCGGGGGGGCACAATGAGCAGTTCTTC. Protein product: CSAGGLAGGHNEQFF.

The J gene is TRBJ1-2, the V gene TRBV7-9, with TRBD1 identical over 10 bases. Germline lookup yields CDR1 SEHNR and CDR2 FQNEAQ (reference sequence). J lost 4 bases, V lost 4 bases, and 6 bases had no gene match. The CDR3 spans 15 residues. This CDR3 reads CASSYRDRGPYGYTF. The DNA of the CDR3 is TGTGCCAGCAGCTACCGGGACAGGGGACCCTATGGCTACACCTTC.